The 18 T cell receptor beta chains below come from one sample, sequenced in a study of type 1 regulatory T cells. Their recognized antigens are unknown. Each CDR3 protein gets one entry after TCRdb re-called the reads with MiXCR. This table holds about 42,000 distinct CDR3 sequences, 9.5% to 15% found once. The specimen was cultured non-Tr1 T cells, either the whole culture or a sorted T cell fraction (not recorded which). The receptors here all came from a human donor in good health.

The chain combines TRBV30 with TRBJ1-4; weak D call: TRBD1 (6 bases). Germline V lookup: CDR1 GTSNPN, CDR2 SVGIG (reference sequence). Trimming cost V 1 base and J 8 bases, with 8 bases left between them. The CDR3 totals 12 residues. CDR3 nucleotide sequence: TGTGCCTGGAGTGGGGGGCACGAAAAACTGTTTTTT. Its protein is CAWSGGHEKLFF. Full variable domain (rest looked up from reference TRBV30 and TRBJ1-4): SQTIHQWPATLVQPVGSPLSLECTVEGTSNPNLYWYRQAAGRGLQLLFYSVGIGQISSEVPQNLSASRPQDRQFILSSKKLLLSDSGFYLCAWSGGHEKLFFGSGTQLSVL.

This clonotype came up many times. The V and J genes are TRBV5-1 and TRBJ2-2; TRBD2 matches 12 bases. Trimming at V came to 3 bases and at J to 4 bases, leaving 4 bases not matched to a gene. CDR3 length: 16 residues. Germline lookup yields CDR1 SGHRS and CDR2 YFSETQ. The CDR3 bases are TGCGCCAGCAGCTCTCCGGGACTAGCGGGCACCGGGGAGCTGTTTTTT. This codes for CASSSPGLAGTGELFF.

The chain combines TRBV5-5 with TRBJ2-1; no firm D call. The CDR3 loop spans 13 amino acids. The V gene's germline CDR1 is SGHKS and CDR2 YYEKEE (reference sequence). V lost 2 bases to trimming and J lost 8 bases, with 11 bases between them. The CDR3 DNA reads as TGTGCCAGCAGCTTAAGTTTTCGTCATGAGCAGTTCTTC. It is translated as CASSLSFRHEQFF.

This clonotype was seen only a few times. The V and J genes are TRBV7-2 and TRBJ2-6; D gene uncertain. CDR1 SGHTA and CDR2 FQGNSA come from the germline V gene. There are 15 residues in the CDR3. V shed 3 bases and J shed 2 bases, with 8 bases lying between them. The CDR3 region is CASSFRIAGANVLTF. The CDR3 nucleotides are TGTGCCAGCAGCTTCAGGATAGCTGGGGCCAACGTCCTGACTTTC.

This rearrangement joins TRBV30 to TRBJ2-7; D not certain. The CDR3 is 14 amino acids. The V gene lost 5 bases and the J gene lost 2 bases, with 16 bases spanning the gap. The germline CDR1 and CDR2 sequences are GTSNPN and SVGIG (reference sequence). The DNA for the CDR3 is TGTGCCTGGGAGCGAGTGGGATCCACCTACGAGCAGTACTTC. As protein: CAWERVGSTYEQYF.

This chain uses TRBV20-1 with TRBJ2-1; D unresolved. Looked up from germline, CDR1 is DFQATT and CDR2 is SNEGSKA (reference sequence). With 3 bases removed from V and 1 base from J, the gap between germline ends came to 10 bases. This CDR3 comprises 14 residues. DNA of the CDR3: TGCAGTGCTAGTTCCGCGGATTCCTACAATGAGCAGTTCTTC. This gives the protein CSASSADSYNEQFF.

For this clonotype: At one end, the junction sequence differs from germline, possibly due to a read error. CDR3 residues: CSARLPRDLRYEQYF. The CDR3 DNA follows: TGCAGTGCTAGATTACCCCGGGACTTGAGATACGAACAGTACTTC. The V and J genes are TRBV20-1 and TRBJ2-7; tentatively, D is TRBD2 (6 bases). The CDR3 extends over 15 amino acids. The germline gives CDR1 DFQATT, CDR2 SNEGSKA (reference sequence).

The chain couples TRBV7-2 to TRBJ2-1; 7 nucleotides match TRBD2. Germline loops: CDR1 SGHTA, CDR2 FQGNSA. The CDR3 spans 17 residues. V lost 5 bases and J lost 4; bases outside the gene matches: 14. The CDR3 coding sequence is TGTGCCAGCAGCCCCCGACTAGCCCGGGGGTTATACAATGAGCAGTTCTTC. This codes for CASSPRLARGLYNEQFF.

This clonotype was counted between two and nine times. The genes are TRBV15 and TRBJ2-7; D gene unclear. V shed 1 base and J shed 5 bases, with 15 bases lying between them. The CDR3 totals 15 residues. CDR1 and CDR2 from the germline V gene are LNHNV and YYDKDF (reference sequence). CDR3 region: CATSRANTGRNEQYF. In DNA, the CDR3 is TGTGCCACCAGCAGAGCTAACACGGGTCGGAACGAGCAGTACTTC.

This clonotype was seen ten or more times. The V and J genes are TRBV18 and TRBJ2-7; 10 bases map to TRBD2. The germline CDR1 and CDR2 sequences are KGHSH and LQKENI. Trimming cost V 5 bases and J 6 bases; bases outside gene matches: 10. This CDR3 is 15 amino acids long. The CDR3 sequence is CASSMALAGVFEQYF. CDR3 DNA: TGTGCCAGCTCAATGGCGCTAGCGGGAGTGTTCGAGCAGTACTTC. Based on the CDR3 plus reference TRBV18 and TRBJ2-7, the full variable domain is NAGVMQNPRHLVRRRGQEARLRCSPMKGHSHVYWYRQLPEEGLKFMVYLQKENIIDESGMPKERFSAEFPKEGPSILRIQQVVRGDSAAYFCASSMALAGVFEQYFGPGTRLTVT.

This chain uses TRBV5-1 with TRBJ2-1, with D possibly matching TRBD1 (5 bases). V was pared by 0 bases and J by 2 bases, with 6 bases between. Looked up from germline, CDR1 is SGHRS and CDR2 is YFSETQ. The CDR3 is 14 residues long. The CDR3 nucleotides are TGCGCCAGCAGCTTGGAGGACACCTACAATGAGCAGTTCTTC. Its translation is CASSLEDTYNEQFF.

DNA for the CDR3: TGTGCCAGCACCCCGTCCCCCACTAGCGGGAGCCAGCAGTACTTC. Translation gives CASTPSPTSGSQQYF. This chain links TRBV7-3 with TRBJ2-7; 11 nucleotides align to TRBD2. The CDR3 is made up of 15 amino acids. Trimming took 7 bases from V and 8 from J; bases not matched to a gene: 13. The V gene's germline CDR1 is SGHTA and CDR2 FQGTGA.

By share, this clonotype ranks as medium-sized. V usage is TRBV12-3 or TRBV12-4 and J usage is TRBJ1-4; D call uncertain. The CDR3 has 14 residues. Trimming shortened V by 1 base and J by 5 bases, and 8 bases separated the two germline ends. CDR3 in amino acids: CASSLGAGNEKLFF. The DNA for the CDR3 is TGTGCCAGCAGTTTAGGGGCGGGGAATGAAAAACTGTTTTTT.

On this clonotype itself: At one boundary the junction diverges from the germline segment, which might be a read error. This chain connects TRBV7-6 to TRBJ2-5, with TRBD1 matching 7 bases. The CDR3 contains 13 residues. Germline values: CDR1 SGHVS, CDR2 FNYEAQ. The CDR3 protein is CASTPWTGGNQYF. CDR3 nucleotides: TGCGCCAGCACCCCATGGACAGGAGGAAACCAGTACTTC.

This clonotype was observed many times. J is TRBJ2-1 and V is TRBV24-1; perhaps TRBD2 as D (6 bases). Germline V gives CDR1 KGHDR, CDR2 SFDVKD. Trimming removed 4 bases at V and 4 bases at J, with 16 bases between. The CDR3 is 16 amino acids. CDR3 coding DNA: TGTGCCACCAGTGAGGGGGGTTCAAGCTCATACAATGAGCAGTTCTTC. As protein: CATSEGGSSSYNEQFF.

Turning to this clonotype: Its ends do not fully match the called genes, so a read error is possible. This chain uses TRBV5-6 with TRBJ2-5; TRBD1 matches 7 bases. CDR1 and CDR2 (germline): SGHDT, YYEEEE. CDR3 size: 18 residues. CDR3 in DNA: TGCGCCAGCAGCTTGGAGTTAAGGGGGCGAATGGGATTAGAGACCCAGTACTTC. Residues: CASSLELRGRMGLETQYF.

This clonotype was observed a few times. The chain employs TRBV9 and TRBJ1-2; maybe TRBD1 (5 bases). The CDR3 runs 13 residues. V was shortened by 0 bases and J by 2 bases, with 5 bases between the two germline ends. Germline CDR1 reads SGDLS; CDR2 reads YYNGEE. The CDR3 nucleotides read TGTGCCAGCAGCGTAGGGACAAACTATGGCTACACCTTC. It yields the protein CASSVGTNYGYTF.

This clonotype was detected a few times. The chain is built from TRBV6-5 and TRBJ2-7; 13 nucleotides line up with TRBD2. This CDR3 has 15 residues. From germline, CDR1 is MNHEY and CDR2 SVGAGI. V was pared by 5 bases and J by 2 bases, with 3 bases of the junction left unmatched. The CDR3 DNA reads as TGTGCCAGCAGTAAAGGGACTAGCGGGACCTACGAGCAGTACTTC. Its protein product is CASSKGTSGTYEQYF.